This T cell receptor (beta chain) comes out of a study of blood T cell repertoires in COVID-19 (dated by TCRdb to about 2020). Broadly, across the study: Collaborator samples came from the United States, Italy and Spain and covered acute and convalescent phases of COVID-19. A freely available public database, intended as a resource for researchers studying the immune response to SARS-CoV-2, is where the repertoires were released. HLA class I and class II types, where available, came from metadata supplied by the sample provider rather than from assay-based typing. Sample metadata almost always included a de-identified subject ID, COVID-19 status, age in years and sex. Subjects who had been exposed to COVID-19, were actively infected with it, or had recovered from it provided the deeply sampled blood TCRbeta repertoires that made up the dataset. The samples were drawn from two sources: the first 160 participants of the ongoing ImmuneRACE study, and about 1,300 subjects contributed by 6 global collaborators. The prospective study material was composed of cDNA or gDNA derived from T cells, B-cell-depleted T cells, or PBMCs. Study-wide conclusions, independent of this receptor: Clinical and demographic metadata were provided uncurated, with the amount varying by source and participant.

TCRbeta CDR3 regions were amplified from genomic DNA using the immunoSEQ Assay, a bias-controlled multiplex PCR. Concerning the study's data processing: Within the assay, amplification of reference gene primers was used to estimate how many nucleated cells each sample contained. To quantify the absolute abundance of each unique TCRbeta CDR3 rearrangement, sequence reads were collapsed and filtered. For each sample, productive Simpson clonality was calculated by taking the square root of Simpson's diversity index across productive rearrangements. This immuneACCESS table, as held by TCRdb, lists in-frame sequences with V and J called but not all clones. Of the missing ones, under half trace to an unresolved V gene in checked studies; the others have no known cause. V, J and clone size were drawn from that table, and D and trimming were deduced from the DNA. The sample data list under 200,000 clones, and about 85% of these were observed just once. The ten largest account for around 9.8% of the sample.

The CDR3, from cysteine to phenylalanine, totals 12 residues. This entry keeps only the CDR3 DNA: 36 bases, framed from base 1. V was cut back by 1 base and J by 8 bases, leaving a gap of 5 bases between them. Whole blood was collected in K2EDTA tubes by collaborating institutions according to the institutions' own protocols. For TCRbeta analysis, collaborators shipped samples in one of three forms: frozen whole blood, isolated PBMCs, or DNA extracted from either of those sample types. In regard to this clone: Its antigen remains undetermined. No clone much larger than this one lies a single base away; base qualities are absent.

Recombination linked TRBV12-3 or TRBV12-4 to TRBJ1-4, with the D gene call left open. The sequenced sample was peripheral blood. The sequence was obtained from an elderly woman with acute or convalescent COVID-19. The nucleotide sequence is TGTGCCAGCAGTTTAGTCAGGGAAAAACTGTTTTTT. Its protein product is CASSLVREKLFF.